Listed below are T cell receptor beta chains from one sample, sequenced in a study of blood T cell repertoires in COVID-19. This table comes from immunoSEQ multiplex PCR, and its TCRdb copy is limited to in-frame clones, with some not included. The sample yields 210,000 or so clones, around 82% seen once. The sample taken for sequencing was PBMCs or T cells enriched from blood (not recorded which). These receptors were collected from a middle-aged woman with acute COVID-19. The CDR3 runs from the conserved cysteine through the conserved F or W.

CASSTGTSGSGQFF TRBV2
CASSIGTDFNYGYTF TRBV7-9
CASSLTLQGRNEKLFF TRBV7-8
CASSLTWRANTGELFF TRBV7-3
CASSKDEQPSNEKLFF TRBV21-1
CASSHPGQNQETQYF TRBV3-1/TRBV3-2
CASSPTIGQGITEAFF TRBV5-1
CASSRLREQFF TRBV28
CASSQTGVGVETQYF TRBV3-1/TRBV3-2
CASSPLMNTGELFF TRBV7-2
CASSHLASGSYNEQFF TRBV14
CASALGGGYNEQFF TRBV5-5
CASSLRDRGRQDTEAFF TRBV5-1
CAISPGQRNQPQHF TRBV10-3
CASSFTRNTEAFF TRBV13
CASSLAWQQETQYF TRBV7-2
CASSLSGLAGGPNEQFF TRBV25-1
CASSPQGSGETQYF TRBV7-2
CASSYSGQNSPLHF TRBV6-6
CASRLLSGNTIYF TRBV7-9
CASSYSGTSYEQYF TRBV6-5
CASSVDRGGTEAFF TRBV2
CASSPGLAGDGANTGELFF TRBV7-6
CASSSGGTDTQYF TRBV9
CASSHTGSTEAFF TRBV12-3/TRBV12-4
CASSELAFSSYNEQFF TRBV25-1
CASSVRDRGYGYTF TRBV25-1
CASSLVSETQYF TRBV5-1
CASSATSGTYNEQFF TRBV9
CASTQSGRVSYNEQFF TRBV4-1
CAWSTTNPAGGVDEQYF TRBV30
CASSEDRGGSGNQPQHF TRBV2
CASGLGSGGDTGELFF TRBV12-5
CASSDRTDYNSPLHF TRBV25-1
CASTRTAQETQYF TRBV28
CASSVGGEGPYEQYF TRBV9
CASSPLPGGAGYTF TRBV27
CASSDRTGAGSNQPQHF TRBV6-1
CASSQKPGTGGPSTDTQYF TRBV14
CASSFSRGTYEQYF TRBV11-3
CSVRQGSTGELFF TRBV29-1
CASSVGGSGPEETQYF TRBV9
CASSEATGQGRSPLHF TRBV6-1
CASSLTAGGETIYF TRBV7-2
CASSENTGGNQPQHF TRBV6-1
CAWSAKGAHNQPQHF TRBV30
CATSRGAVDSGNTIYF TRBV15
CASSPSSGQGTEAFF TRBV6-5
CAWSVRGGDTEAFF TRBV30
CASSPDRGRDTQYF TRBV5-1
CASSTYGGGAADTQYF TRBV9
CAWSLGGAAYEQYF TRBV30
CASSERTGSNYGYTF TRBV5-1